A single sample gave rise to the 32 T cell receptor beta chains below, sequenced in a study of CD8 T cells in ankylosing spondylitis. Study results and caveats: It appeared that ankylosing spondylitis blood was characterized by a TCR beta motif of several highly homologous variants.

A single record per CDR3 protein comes from TCRdb applying MiXCR to the 5' RACE reads. This table has 350,000 to 550,000 distinct CDR3 sequences, roughly a quarter appearing once. No cognate antigen is known for these TCRs. Sample: blood, either unsorted or a sorted T cell fraction (not recorded which). The receptor set was obtained from a male donor with ankylosing spondylitis.

This rearrangement joins TRBV10-3 to TRBJ1-5; 7 nucleotides match TRBD1. The CDR3 is 19 amino acids. V lost 0 bases and J lost 5; bases outside the gene matches: 16. Germline V gene sequence: CDR1 ENHRY, CDR2 SYGVKD. This chain's CDR3 is CAISESIGTGEVLHQPQHF. CDR3 in DNA: TGTGCCATCAGTGAGTCGATCGGAACAGGGGAAGTTTTACATCAGCCCCAGCATTTT.

V gene TRBV24-1 combines with J gene TRBJ1-1; unclear D gene. Germline values: CDR1 KGHDR, CDR2 SFDVKD. CDR3 length: 13 residues. The V end lost 10 bases, the J end lost 1 base, and 12 bases lay between the germline ends. CDR3 sequence (DNA): TGTGCCACTGCTCGGGGAGCGAACACTGAAGCTTTCTTT. Protein sequence: CATARGANTEAFF.

This chain links TRBV20-1 with TRBJ1-1; D unclear. Trimming took 7 bases from V and 3 from J, leaving 9 bases between them. The CDR3 extends over 11 amino acids. Looked up from germline, CDR1 is DFQATT and CDR2 is SNEGSKA (reference sequence). The CDR3 protein is CSGVGDTEAFF. In nucleotides, the CDR3 is TGCAGTGGGGTAGGAGACACTGAAGCTTTCTTT.

This chain links TRBV20-1 with TRBJ1-4; D possibly corresponds to TRBD1 (6 bases). The ends were cut back, 6 bases at V and 5 bases at J, with 16 bases in the middle. CDR3 length: 14 amino acids. CDR1 DFQATT and CDR2 SNEGSKA come from the germline V gene (reference sequence). Written as DNA, the CDR3 is TGCAGTGCGTCACAGGGACCTGAAAATGAAAAACTGTTTTTT. Its translation: CSASQGPENEKLFF.

This clonotype was observed a handful of times. J is TRBJ1-6 and V is TRBV18; the match to TRBD1 covers 8 bases. The J segment lost 10 bases and the V segment lost 6 bases, leaving 11 bases of the junction unmatched. This CDR3 is built from 15 residues. Germline V gene data show CDR1 as KGHSH and CDR2 as LQKENI. CDR3 loop: CASSTGGQVMSPLHF. CDR3 in DNA: TGTGCCAGCTCTACAGGGGGACAGGTTATGTCACCCCTCCACTTT.

The chain couples TRBV20-1 to TRBJ2-5, with TRBD2 as a possible D gene (5 bases). This CDR3 comprises 16 residues. V lost 2 bases and J lost 1, with 17 bases in between. Germline V lookup: CDR1 DFQATT, CDR2 SNEGSKA (reference sequence). The DNA for the CDR3 is TGCAGTGCTAGATCGCAACTAGACTCCACCCAAGAGACCCAGTACTTC. Amino acid sequence: CSARSQLDSTQETQYF.

The rearrangement uses TRBV29-1 and TRBJ2-7; 7 bases agree with TRBD2. V lost 7 bases and J lost 5; bases outside the gene matches: 8. CDR1 SQVTM and CDR2 ANQGSEA come from the germline V gene. This CDR3 is built from 12 residues. Here the CDR3 DNA reads TGCAGCGGGACTAGTTTTGCCCACGAGCAGTACTTC. Translated: CSGTSFAHEQYF.

This clonotype appeared a few times. This sequence joins TRBV11-2 and TRBJ2-3; D call uncertain. CDR1 and CDR2 from the germline V gene are SGHAT and FQNNGV. Trimming removed 3 bases from V and 2 bases from J, with 9 bases in between. This CDR3 has 14 amino acids. As DNA, the CDR3 is TGTGCCAGCAGCTTCTCAAGGATCACAGATACGCAGTATTTT. Protein sequence: CASSFSRITDTQYF.

This clonotype was seen a few times. The genes are TRBV7-2 and TRBJ1-1; D possibly corresponds to TRBD1 (5 bases). CDR1 and CDR2 (germline): SGHTA, FQGNSA. Deletions cut 5 bases from V and 5 bases from J, with 15 bases between. This CDR3 has 14 residues. CDR3 residues: CASSVFTGRTEAFF. Here the CDR3 DNA reads TGTGCCAGCAGCGTCTTCACGGGACGAACTGAAGCTTTCTTT.

V and J are TRBV20-1 and TRBJ1-5; 10 nucleotides match TRBD1. Germline V CDR1 and CDR2: DFQATT, SNEGSKA (reference sequence). V was clipped by 5 bases and J by 6 bases; unmatched bases: 4. The CDR3 is 13 amino acids. The CDR3 DNA reads TGCAGTGCTCGGACAGGGGGAGCTCAGCCCCAGCATTTT. Amino acid sequence: CSARTGGAQPQHF.

This clonotype was observed a handful of times. The rearrangement joins TRBV20-1 to TRBJ1-1, with D uncertain. Trimming left V 0 bases short and J 3 bases short, with 8 bases between. Germline V gene sequence: CDR1 DFQATT, CDR2 SNEGSKA (reference sequence). The CDR3 length is 13 residues. The CDR3, as DNA: TGCAGTGCTAGAGAGGGGTTGGACACTGAAGCTTTCTTT. This encodes CSAREGLDTEAFF.

V and J are TRBV10-1 and TRBJ1-1; TRBD1 is a possible D gene (6 bases). V was trimmed by 3 bases and J by 4 bases, leaving 6 bases between them. Germline lookup yields CDR1 WNHNN and CDR2 SYGVQD (reference sequence). The CDR3 extends over 12 amino acids. Here the CDR3 reads CASSDRGTEAFF. As DNA, the CDR3 is TGCGCCAGCAGTGACAGGGGCACTGAAGCTTTCTTT.

The chain carries TRBV29-1 and TRBJ2-5; TRBD2 matches 8 bases. This CDR3 is 15 amino acids long. CDR1 is SQVTM and CDR2 is ANQGSEA in the germline V gene. V lost 4 bases, J lost 1 base, and 8 bases stayed unmatched. The CDR3 loop is CSVVGSGTSQETQYF. In DNA form, the CDR3 reads TGCAGCGTTGTGGGTAGCGGGACCTCCCAAGAGACCCAGTACTTC.

The chain combines TRBV20-1 with TRBJ2-5, with 8 bases aligning to TRBD2. Germline loops: CDR1 DFQATT, CDR2 SNEGSKA (reference sequence). The CDR3 sequence is 13 residues long. V lost 7 bases to trimming and J lost 1 base; unmatched junction nucleotides: 5. This CDR3 is CSVPLAAQETQYF. The CDR3 DNA follows: TGCAGTGTCCCACTAGCGGCCCAAGAGACCCAGTACTTC.

Only a few counts were recorded for this clonotype. This chain links TRBV20-1 with TRBJ2-5; 10 bases are a match to TRBD2. This CDR3 has 16 amino acids. With V trimmed by 4 bases and J by 0 bases, 8 bases remained unmatched. Germline V CDR1 and CDR2: DFQATT, SNEGSKA (reference sequence). Here the CDR3 reads CSATPTSGRYQETQYF. The DNA of the CDR3 is TGCAGTGCTACCCCGACTAGCGGGCGCTACCAAGAGACCCAGTACTTC.

This clonotype was seen a few times. The chain recombines TRBV12-3 or TRBV12-4 with TRBJ2-5; D perhaps matches TRBD1 (6 bases). This CDR3 is built from 14 residues. Trimming cost V 2 bases and J 2 bases, with 9 bases left between them. CDR3 coding DNA: TGTGCCAGCAGTTTAAGGGGGATTCAAGAGACCCAGTACTTC. Its translation is CASSLRGIQETQYF.

This clonotype was picked up a small number of times. In DNA, the CDR3 is TGTGCCAGCAGCCCCGGTGGGACATCCGTCGACGGTGGCTACACCTTC. Translated: CASSPGGTSVDGGYTF. The chain couples TRBV4-2 to TRBJ1-2; D possibly corresponds to TRBD1 (6 bases). Germline V gene lookup returns CDR1 LGHNA and CDR2 YNFKEQ. Trimming cost V 4 bases and J 7 bases, with 22 bases left between them. CDR3 size: 16 residues.

The genes are TRBV7-9 and TRBJ1-1; no definite D call. V dropped 1 base and J dropped 0 bases, with 9 bases sitting between them. The CDR3 covers 15 residues. CDR1 and CDR2 (germline): SEHNR, FQNEAQ (reference sequence). The CDR3 sequence: CASSLDSVMNTEAFF. DNA for the CDR3: TGTGCCAGCAGCTTAGACAGTGTAATGAACACTGAAGCTTTCTTT.

In this sample, this clonotype turned up a few times. The gene calls are TRBV29-1 and TRBJ2-3, with 7 bases identical to TRBD1. The CDR3 is 14 residues long. The V gene's germline CDR1 is SQVTM and CDR2 ANQGSEA. With 6 bases clipped from V and 0 bases from J, the junction kept 6 bases outside the gene matches. The CDR3 DNA follows: TGCAGCGTCGAACCGGGACAGAGCACAGATACGCAGTATTTT. Protein product: CSVEPGQSTDTQYF.

This clonotype turned up a few times. The rearrangement uses TRBV25-1 and TRBJ2-7; D ambiguous. The CDR3 sequence is 12 residues long. Trimming took 6 bases from V and 6 from J, leaving 12 bases between them. CDR1 is MGHDK, CDR2 SYGVNS, per germline. The CDR3 sequence: CASRPPLGEQYF. The CDR3 bases are TGTGCCAGCAGACCCCCCTTGGGCGAGCAGTACTTC.

The table lists this clonotype with many counts. The chain employs TRBV7-8 and TRBJ2-2, with no clear D. The V and J ends lost 5 bases and 7 bases respectively, with 14 bases between them. The length of the CDR3 is 14 residues. CDR1 is SGHVS, CDR2 FQNEAQ, per germline. The CDR3 nucleotides are TGTGCCAGCAGCGCACGTTCGGTGTTCGGGGAGCTGTTTTTT. Its protein is CASSARSVFGELFF.

Written as DNA, the CDR3 is TGTGCCAGCAGCCCGGGGGGTGGAGGTTCGGAGACCCAGTACTTC. Translated, it gives CASSPGGGGSETQYF. The chain has TRBV7-9 and TRBJ2-5; 7 bases fit TRBD2. The germline CDR1 and CDR2 sequences are SEHNR and FQNEAQ (reference sequence). Losses at the gene ends were 5 bases for V and 5 bases for J; bases not matched to a gene: 11. This CDR3 spans 15 amino acids.

The chain employs TRBV10-3 and TRBJ1-1; 9 positions agree with TRBD1. J lost 4 bases, V lost 4 bases, and 4 bases had no gene match. CDR1 is ENHRY, CDR2 SYGVKD, per germline. This CDR3 is built from 14 residues. The CDR3 protein is CAISGQGELTEAFF. The CDR3 DNA follows: TGTGCCATCAGTGGACAGGGGGAGCTCACTGAAGCTTTCTTT.

This clonotype has just a few counts. The chain has TRBV10-3 and TRBJ2-2, with 14 bases fitting TRBD2. The germline CDR1 and CDR2 sequences are ENHRY and SYGVKD. V lost 6 bases, J lost 4 bases, and 4 bases stayed unmatched. This CDR3 has 16 residues. CDR3 DNA sequence: TGTGCCATCAGGGGGACTAGCGGGAGTGTCACCGGGGAGCTGTTTTTT. It is translated as CAIRGTSGSVTGELFF.

The CDR3 region is CASSLERVDEQFF. CDR3 in DNA: TGCGCCAGCAGCTTGGAGAGGGTGGATGAGCAGTTCTTC. V usage is TRBV5-1 and J usage is TRBJ2-1, with D possibly TRBD2 on 5 matching bases. There are 13 residues in the CDR3. Per germline, CDR1 SGHRS and CDR2 YFSETQ. Trimming shortened V by 0 bases and J by 8 bases, and 9 bases separated the two germline ends.

The chain combines TRBV7-8 with TRBJ2-1; TRBD2 matches 13 bases. CDR1 is SGHVS, CDR2 FQNEAQ, per germline. The V and J ends lost 0 bases and 9 bases, in that order; junction bases with no gene match: 5. This CDR3 contains 16 residues. Written as DNA, the CDR3 is TGTGCCAGCAGCTTAGCGAGGACTAGCGGGAGTCGTGAGCAGTTCTTC. This encodes CASSLARTSGSREQFF.

The chain combines TRBV20-1 with TRBJ2-1; no clear D. CDR1 is DFQATT and CDR2 is SNEGSKA in the germline V gene (reference sequence). CDR3 length: 15 amino acids. V was clipped by 6 bases and J by 3 bases, with 18 bases between them. This chain's CDR3 is CSAQRRIQYYNEQFF. The DNA for the CDR3 is TGCAGTGCCCAACGCAGAATCCAATACTACAATGAGCAGTTCTTC.

This clonotype appeared a few times. The chain is built from TRBV3-1 and TRBJ2-1, with D hard to call. The CDR3 extends over 14 amino acids. Trimming pared 3 bases from V and 4 bases from J, leaving 10 bases between. Germline V lookup: CDR1 LGHDT, CDR2 YNNKEL (reference sequence). The CDR3 reads CASSQSIGYNEQFF. CDR3 sequence (DNA): TGTGCCAGCAGCCAGAGTATAGGGTACAATGAGCAGTTCTTC.

CDR3 sequence: CASSDRDRTTDTQYF. CDR3 nucleotide sequence: TGCGCCAGCAGTGACCGGGACAGGACCACAGATACGCAGTATTTT. The chain combines TRBV10-2 with TRBJ2-3, with 8 nucleotides matching TRBD1. Germline CDR1 is WSHSY and CDR2 is SAAADI. With V trimmed by 3 bases and J by 2 bases, 4 bases remained unmatched. CDR3 size: 15 residues.

V gene TRBV24-1 combines with J gene TRBJ2-1, with 8 bases aligning to TRBD2. From germline, CDR1 is KGHDR and CDR2 SFDVKD. The CDR3 extends over 16 amino acids. With V trimmed by 4 bases and J by 3 bases, 7 bases remained unmatched. CDR3 coding DNA: TGTGCCACCAGTGACCAAAGCGGGAGTTACTACAATGAGCAGTTCTTC. Translated: CATSDQSGSYYNEQFF.

CDR3 in amino acids: CASSPPWDRVGHNEQFF. The CDR3 DNA follows: TGTGCCAGCTCACCACCTTGGGACAGGGTAGGCCACAATGAGCAGTTCTTC. The chain employs TRBV18 and TRBJ2-1; 9 bases map to TRBD1. There are 17 residues in the CDR3. V lost 0 bases and J lost 5; bases outside the gene matches: 8. Germline CDR1 and CDR2: KGHSH and LQKENI.

The rearrangement uses TRBV7-2 and TRBJ1-2, with TRBD1 as a possible D gene (6 bases). Germline-derived CDR1 and CDR2 are SGHTA and FQGNSA. The CDR3 is made up of 15 amino acids. V was clipped by 3 bases and J by 4 bases, with 15 bases between them. For the CDR3, the DNA is TGTGCCAGCAGCTTCTCTCGACAGGACTCCTATGGCTACACCTTC. Translation gives CASSFSRQDSYGYTF.